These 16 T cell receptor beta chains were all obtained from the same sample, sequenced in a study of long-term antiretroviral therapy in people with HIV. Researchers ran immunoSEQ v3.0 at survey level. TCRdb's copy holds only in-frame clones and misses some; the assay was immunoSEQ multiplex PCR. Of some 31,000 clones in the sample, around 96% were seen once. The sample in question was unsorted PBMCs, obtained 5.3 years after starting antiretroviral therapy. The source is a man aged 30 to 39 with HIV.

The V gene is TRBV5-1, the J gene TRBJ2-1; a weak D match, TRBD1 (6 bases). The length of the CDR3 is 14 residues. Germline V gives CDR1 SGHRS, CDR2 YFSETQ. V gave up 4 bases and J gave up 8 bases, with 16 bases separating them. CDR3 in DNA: TGCGCCAGCAGCGCGGACAGAGGCTTTGATGAGCAGTTCTTC. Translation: CASSADRGFDEQFF. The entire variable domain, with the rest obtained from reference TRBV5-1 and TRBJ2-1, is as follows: KAGVTQTPRYLIKTRGQQVTLSCSPISGHRSVSWYQQTPGQGLQFLFEYFSETQRNKGNFPGRFSGRQFSNSRSEMNVSTLELGDSALYLCASSADRGFDEQFFGPGTRLTVL.

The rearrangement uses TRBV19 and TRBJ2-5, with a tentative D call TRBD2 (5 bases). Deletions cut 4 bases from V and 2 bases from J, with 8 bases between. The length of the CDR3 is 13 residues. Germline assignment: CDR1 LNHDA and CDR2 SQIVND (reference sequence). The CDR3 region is CASSNGDQETQYF. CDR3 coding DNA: TGTGCCAGTAGTAACGGGGATCAAGAGACCCAGTACTTC.

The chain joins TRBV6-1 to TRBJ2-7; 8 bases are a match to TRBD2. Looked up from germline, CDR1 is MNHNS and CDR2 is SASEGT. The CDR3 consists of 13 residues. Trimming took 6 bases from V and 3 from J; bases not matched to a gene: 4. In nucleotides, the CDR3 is TGTGCCAGCAGCGGGACTAGAAGCTACGAGCAGTACTTC. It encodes CASSGTRSYEQYF.

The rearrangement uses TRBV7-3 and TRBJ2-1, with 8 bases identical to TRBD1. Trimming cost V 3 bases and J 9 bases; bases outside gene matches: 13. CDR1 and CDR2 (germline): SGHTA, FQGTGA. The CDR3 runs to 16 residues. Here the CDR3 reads CASSFIGGTGDFEQFF. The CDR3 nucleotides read TGTGCCAGCAGCTTTATTGGCGGGACAGGAGATTTTGAGCAGTTCTTC. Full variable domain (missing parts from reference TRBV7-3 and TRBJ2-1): GAGVSQTPSNKVTEKGKYVELRCDPISGHTALYWYRQSLGQGPEFLIYFQGTGAADDSGLPNDRFFAVRPEGSVSTLKIQRTERGDSAVYLCASSFIGGTGDFEQFFGPGTRLTVL.

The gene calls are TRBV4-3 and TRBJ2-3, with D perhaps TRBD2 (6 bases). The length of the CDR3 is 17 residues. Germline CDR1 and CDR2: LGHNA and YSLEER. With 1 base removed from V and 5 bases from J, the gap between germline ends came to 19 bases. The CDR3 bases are TGCGCCAGCAGCCAAGGCGGGACTCCGACCTGGGAAGATACGCAGTATTTT. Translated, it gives CASSQGGTPTWEDTQYF.

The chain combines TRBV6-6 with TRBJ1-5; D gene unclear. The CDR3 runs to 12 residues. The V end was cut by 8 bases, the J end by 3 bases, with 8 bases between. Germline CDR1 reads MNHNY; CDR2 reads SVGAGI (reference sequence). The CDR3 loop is CASGPNNQPQHF. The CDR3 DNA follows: TGTGCCAGCGGTCCAAACAATCAGCCCCAGCATTTT.

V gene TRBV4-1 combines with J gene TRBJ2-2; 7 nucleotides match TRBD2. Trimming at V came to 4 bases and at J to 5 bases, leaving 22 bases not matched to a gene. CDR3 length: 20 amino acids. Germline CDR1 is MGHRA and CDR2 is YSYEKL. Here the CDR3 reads CASSPQEYLQNGRRTGELFF. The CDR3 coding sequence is TGCGCCAGCAGCCCCCAAGAATATCTTCAGAACGGGAGGAGAACCGGGGAGCTGTTTTTT.

The CDR3 protein is CASSYGLNYEQYF. In DNA, the CDR3 is TGTGCCAGCAGTTACGGACTGAATTACGAGCAGTACTTC. The chain recombines TRBV6-5 with TRBJ2-7; the D gene is possibly TRBD2 (5 bases). The length of the CDR3 is 13 residues. V was cut by 2 bases and J by 4 bases, with 9 bases left in between. Germline V gene data show CDR1 as MNHEY and CDR2 as SVGAGI.

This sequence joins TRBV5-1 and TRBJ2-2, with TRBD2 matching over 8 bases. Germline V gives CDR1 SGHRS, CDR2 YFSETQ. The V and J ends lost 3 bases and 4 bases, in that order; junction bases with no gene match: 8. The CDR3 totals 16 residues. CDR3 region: CASSSYGGGRTGELFF. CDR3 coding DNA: TGCGCCAGCAGCTCTTACGGGGGGGGGCGCACCGGGGAGCTGTTTTTT.

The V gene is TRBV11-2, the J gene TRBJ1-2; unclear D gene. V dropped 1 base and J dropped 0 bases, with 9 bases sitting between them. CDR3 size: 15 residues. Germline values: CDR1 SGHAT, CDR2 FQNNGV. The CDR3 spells CASSLVPESNYGYTF. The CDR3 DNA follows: TGTGCCAGCAGCTTAGTGCCAGAGTCTAACTATGGCTACACCTTC. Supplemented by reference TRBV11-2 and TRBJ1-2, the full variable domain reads EAGVAQSPRYKIIEKRQSVAFWCNPISGHATLYWYQQILGQGPKLLIQFQNNGVVDDSQLPKDRFSAERLKGVDSTLKIQPAKLEDSAVYLCASSLVPESNYGYTFGSGTRLTVV.

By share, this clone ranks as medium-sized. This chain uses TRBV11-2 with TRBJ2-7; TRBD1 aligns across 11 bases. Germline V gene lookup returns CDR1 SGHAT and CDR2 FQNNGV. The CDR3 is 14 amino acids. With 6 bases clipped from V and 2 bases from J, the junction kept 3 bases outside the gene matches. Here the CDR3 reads CASRGTGGTYEQYF. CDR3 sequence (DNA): TGTGCCAGCAGGGGGACAGGGGGAACCTACGAGCAGTACTTC.

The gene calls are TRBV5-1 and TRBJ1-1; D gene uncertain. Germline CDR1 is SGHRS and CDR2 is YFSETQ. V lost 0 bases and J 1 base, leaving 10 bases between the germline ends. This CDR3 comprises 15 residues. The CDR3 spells CASSLGVGSNTEAFF. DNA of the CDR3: TGCGCCAGCAGCTTGGGCGTAGGATCGAACACTGAAGCTTTCTTT. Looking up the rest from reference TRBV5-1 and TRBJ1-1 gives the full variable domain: KAGVTQTPRYLIKTRGQQVTLSCSPISGHRSVSWYQQTPGQGLQFLFEYFSETQRNKGNFPGRFSGRQFSNSRSEMNVSTLELGDSALYLCASSLGVGSNTEAFFGQGTRLTVV.

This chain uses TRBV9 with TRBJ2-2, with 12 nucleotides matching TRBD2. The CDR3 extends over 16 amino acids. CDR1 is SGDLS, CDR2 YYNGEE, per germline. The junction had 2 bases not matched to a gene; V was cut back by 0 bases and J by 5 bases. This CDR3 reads CASSVELAGGTGELFF. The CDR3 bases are TGTGCCAGCAGCGTAGAACTAGCGGGAGGAACCGGGGAGCTGTTTTTT.

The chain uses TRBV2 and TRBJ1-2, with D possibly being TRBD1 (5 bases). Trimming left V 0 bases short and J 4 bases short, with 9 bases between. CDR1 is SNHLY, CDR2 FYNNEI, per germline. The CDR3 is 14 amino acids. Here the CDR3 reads CASSEAAGGYGYTF. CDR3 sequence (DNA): TGTGCCAGCAGTGAAGCGGCTGGGGGCTATGGCTACACCTTC.

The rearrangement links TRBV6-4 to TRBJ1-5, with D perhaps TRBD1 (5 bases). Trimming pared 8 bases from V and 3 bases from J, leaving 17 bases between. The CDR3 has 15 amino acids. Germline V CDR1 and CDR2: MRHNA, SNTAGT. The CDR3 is CASVFRRGPNQPQHF. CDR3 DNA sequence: TGTGCCAGCGTTTTTCGGAGGGGTCCCAATCAGCCCCAGCATTTT.

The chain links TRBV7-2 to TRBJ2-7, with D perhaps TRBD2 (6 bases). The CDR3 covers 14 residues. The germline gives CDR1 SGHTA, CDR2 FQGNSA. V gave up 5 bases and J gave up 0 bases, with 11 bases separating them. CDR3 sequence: CASSLDYSSYEQYF. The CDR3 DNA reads TGTGCCAGCAGCCTGGACTATTCCTCCTACGAGCAGTACTTC.